The 21 T cell receptor beta chains listed next were all sequenced from one sample in a study of CDR3 diversity in severe acne. TCRdb reanalysed the PCR reads using MiXCR and keeps one entry per CDR3 protein. The sample consists of some 90,000 distinct CDR3 sequences, around 50% of them appearing once. The sequencing sample was made of blood. Receptors originate from a male donor in good health, serving as a control.

The genes are TRBV19 and TRBJ1-1; no definite D call. The V gene lost 1 base and the J gene lost 1 base, with 7 bases spanning the gap. CDR1 and CDR2 (germline): LNHDA, SQIVND (reference sequence). The CDR3 spans 14 residues. CDR3 DNA sequence: TGTGCCAGTAGTATAGTAGGGCAGAACACTGAAGCTTTCTTT. Translated: CASSIVGQNTEAFF. The full variable domain, completed using reference TRBV19 and TRBJ1-1, is DGGITQSPKYLFRKEGQNVTLSCEQNLNHDAMYWYRQDPGQGLRLIYYSQIVNDFQKGDIAEGYSVSREKKESFPLTVTSAQKNPTAFYLCASSIVGQNTEAFFGQGTRLTVV.

The table lists this clonotype with many counts. The J gene is TRBJ1-1, the V gene TRBV6-1; D may be TRBD1 (5 bases). Germline V gives CDR1 MNHNS, CDR2 SASEGT. There are 13 residues in the CDR3. Trimming removed 7 bases at V and 4 bases at J, with 13 bases between. Written as DNA, the CDR3 is TGTGCCAGCATTACAGGTGTAGTCACTGAAGCTTTCTTT. Amino acid sequence: CASITGVVTEAFF.

This clonotype was counted between two and nine times. The chain links TRBV25-1 to TRBJ1-2, with D possibly TRBD1 on 5 matching bases. CDR3 length: 15 residues. The V gene lost 6 bases and the J gene lost 5 bases, with 19 bases spanning the gap. The V gene's germline CDR1 is MGHDK and CDR2 SYGVNS. CDR3 sequence reads: CASRSGGEGRYGYTF. As DNA, the CDR3 is TGTGCCAGCAGGTCGGGCGGTGAGGGGAGGTATGGCTACACCTTC.

The chain joins TRBV20-1 to TRBJ2-7; either TRBD1 or TRBD2 may fit D (5 bases each). Germline CDR1 and CDR2: DFQATT and SNEGSKA (reference sequence). The CDR3 spans 13 residues. Deletions cut 3 bases from V and 2 bases from J, with 11 bases between. Here the CDR3 DNA reads TGCAGTGCTAGGGGGCGCGGGCCCTACGAGCAGTACTTC. This codes for CSARGRGPYEQYF.

The chain joins TRBV28 to TRBJ2-5; TRBD2 might be the D (7 bases). Trimming left V 11 bases short and J 5 bases short, with 18 bases between. CDR1 is MDHEN and CDR2 is SYDVKM in the germline V gene. The CDR3 runs to 13 residues. The CDR3 nucleotides read TGTGCCGGCAACTCGGGGGGCCAGGAGACCCAGTACTTC. Protein sequence: CAGNSGGQETQYF.

This clonotype was seen a handful of times. The gene calls are TRBV9 and TRBJ2-3; 8 bases map to TRBD2. V lost 0 bases, J lost 1 base, and 1 base stayed unmatched. CDR3 length: 15 amino acids. The germline V gene has CDR1 SGDLS and CDR2 YYNGEE. The CDR3 DNA follows: TGTGCCAGCAGCGTAGGTAGCGGGGGCACAGATACGCAGTATTTT. It codes for CASSVGSGGTDTQYF.

At least ten counts were recorded for this clonotype. The J gene is TRBJ2-7, the V gene TRBV19, with 11 bases matching TRBD2. Looked up from germline, CDR1 is LNHDA and CDR2 is SQIVND (reference sequence). The trim removed 8 bases at V and 1 base at J, leaving 13 bases unmatched. The CDR3 spans 17 residues. The DNA for the CDR3 is TGTGCCAGTTCTACATCCTACCTAGCGGGAGGTTCCTACGAGCAGTACTTC. Residues: CASSTSYLAGGSYEQYF.

The V gene is TRBV4-1, the J gene TRBJ2-2; 11 nucleotides agree with TRBD1. There are 17 residues in the CDR3. V was pared by 3 bases and J by 7 bases, with 10 bases of the junction left unmatched. The V gene's germline CDR1 is MGHRA and CDR2 YSYEKL. The CDR3: CASSHPRTGGVDGELFF. The CDR3 nucleotides read TGCGCCAGCAGCCACCCGCGGACAGGGGGCGTCGACGGGGAGCTGTTTTTT.

This clonotype was seen at least ten times. The rearrangement joins TRBV19 to TRBJ2-7; TRBD1 agrees at 9 bases. V was pared by 3 bases and J by 5 bases, with 2 bases of the junction left unmatched. The CDR3 runs 13 residues. Germline V gene sequence: CDR1 LNHDA, CDR2 SQIVND (reference sequence). CDR3 nucleotide sequence: TGTGCCAGTAGTATCGGACAGGGGAACGAGCAGTACTTC. The encoded protein is CASSIGQGNEQYF.

This clonotype was picked up many times. The chain links TRBV15 to TRBJ1-4; no firm D call. Germline CDR1 reads LNHNV; CDR2 reads YYDKDF (reference sequence). V lost 10 bases and J lost 0, with 9 bases in between. This CDR3 is built from 13 residues. This CDR3 reads CAIQRATNEKLFF. Here the CDR3 DNA reads TGTGCCATTCAAAGGGCAACTAATGAAAAACTGTTTTTT.

The chain links TRBV10-3 to TRBJ1-2; 9 bases are a match to TRBD1. The CDR3 runs to 14 residues. The J segment lost 6 bases and the V segment lost 3 bases, leaving 5 bases of the junction unmatched. CDR1 is ENHRY, CDR2 SYGVKD, per germline. The CDR3 reads CAISEGTGSDGYTF. The CDR3, as DNA: TGTGCCATCAGTGAAGGGACAGGGTCGGATGGCTACACCTTC.

The genes are TRBV7-9 and TRBJ2-7; 11 bases map to TRBD2. The CDR3 contains 14 residues. The V and J ends lost 1 base and 6 bases, in that order; junction bases with no gene match: 2. Germline lookup yields CDR1 SEHNR and CDR2 FQNEAQ (reference sequence). CDR3 in DNA: TGTGCCAGCAGCTTAGAACTAGCGGGAGCCGAGCAGTACTTC. Translating it yields CASSLELAGAEQYF.

This clonotype has ten or more counts. The chain links TRBV9 to TRBJ2-2, with 14 positions matching TRBD2. The CDR3 totals 18 residues. V shed 4 bases and J 4 bases; nucleotides not matched to a gene: 9. The germline V gene encodes CDR1 SGDLS and CDR2 YYNGEE. CDR3 protein: CASSPKGLAGGVTGELFF. CDR3 in DNA: TGTGCCAGCAGCCCAAAAGGACTAGCGGGAGGAGTCACCGGGGAGCTGTTTTTT.

This clonotype was recorded a few times. The rearrangement uses TRBV9 and TRBJ2-2; D possibly uses TRBD1 or TRBD2 (5 bases each). The CDR3 length is 15 residues. Germline V gene data show CDR1 as SGDLS and CDR2 as YYNGEE. V lost 0 bases and J lost 4, with 10 bases in between. The CDR3 coding sequence is TGTGCCAGCAGCGTAGTTTCAGGGAGCACCGGGGAGCTGTTTTTT. It translates to CASSVVSGSTGELFF.

This clonotype was recorded at least ten times. The CDR3 reads CASSYSRFSEQFF. For the CDR3, the DNA is TGTGCCAGCAGTTACTCGAGGTTCTCTGAGCAGTTCTTC. The chain recombines TRBV6-2 or TRBV6-3 with TRBJ2-1; D is undetermined. Germline assignment: CDR1 MNHEY and CDR2 SVGEGT. V was cut by 0 bases and J by 9 bases, with 9 bases left in between. The CDR3 spans 13 residues.

The rearrangement uses TRBV2 and TRBJ1-5; 10 nucleotides agree with TRBD1. The germline V gene has CDR1 SNHLY and CDR2 FYNNEI. This CDR3 is built from 17 residues. V dropped 5 bases and J dropped 6; count of bases not matched to a gene: 13. CDR3 amino acids: CASSRTRDRGQSQPQHF. The CDR3 DNA sequence: TGTGCCAGCAGTCGGACCCGGGACAGGGGACAAAGTCAGCCCCAGCATTTT.

The V gene is TRBV5-6, the J gene TRBJ1-2; tentatively, D is TRBD1 (6 bases). This CDR3 has 12 amino acids. The germline gives CDR1 SGHDT, CDR2 YYEEEE. The V gene lost 5 bases and the J gene lost 8 bases, with 13 bases spanning the gap. The CDR3 coding sequence is TGTGCCAGCAGTTCCTACAGGGTCGGCTACACCTTC. Translated: CASSSYRVGYTF. The full variable domain, its missing parts supplied by reference TRBV5-6 and TRBJ1-2, is DAGVTQSPTHLIKTRGQQVTLRCSPKSGHDTVSWYQQALGQGPQFIFQYYEEEERQRGNFPDRFSGHQFPNYSSELNVNALLLGDSALYLCASSSYRVGYTFGSGTRLTVV.

This clonotype was seen ten or more times. This CDR3 is CASSFRTDQETQYF. The CDR3 bases are TGTGCCAGCAGCTTCCGGACAGACCAAGAGACCCAGTACTTC. The rearrangement links TRBV7-9 to TRBJ2-5; a possible D gene is TRBD1 (6 bases). This CDR3 spans 14 amino acids. Trimming cost V 3 bases and J 0 bases, with 8 bases left between them. From germline, CDR1 is SEHNR and CDR2 FQNEAQ (reference sequence).

V gene TRBV30 combines with J gene TRBJ1-3; D gene uncertain. The germline gives CDR1 GTSNPN, CDR2 SVGIG (reference sequence). Trimming took off 2 bases at V and 4 bases at J, with 3 bases between the two ends. This CDR3 has 11 amino acids. CDR3 region: CAWSTGNTIYF. The CDR3 DNA sequence: TGTGCCTGGAGTACCGGAAACACCATATATTTT. Drawing the rest from reference TRBV30 and TRBJ1-3, the complete variable domain is SQTIHQWPATLVQPVGSPLSLECTVEGTSNPNLYWYRQAAGRGLQLLFYSVGIGQISSEVPQNLSASRPQDRQFILSSKKLLLSDSGFYLCAWSTGNTIYFGEGSWLTVV.

The chain is built from TRBV12-3 or TRBV12-4 and TRBJ2-7; D may be TRBD1 (6 bases). The V end lost 2 bases, the J end lost 3 bases, and 14 bases lay between the germline ends. CDR3 length: 15 residues. DNA for the CDR3: TGTGCCAGCAGTTTAACCCGACAGGCGAACTACGAGCAGTACTTC. Encoded protein: CASSLTRQANYEQYF.

By frequency in the sample, this clonotype is medium-sized. CDR3: CSAEDDGAFF. The CDR3 bases are TGCAGTGCTGAAGACGATGGGGCTTTCTTT. V is TRBV20-1 and J is TRBJ1-1; D gene ambiguous. This CDR3 has 10 amino acids. Trimming shortened V by 5 bases and J by 11 bases, and 12 bases separated the two germline ends. Germline V gene data show CDR1 as DFQATT and CDR2 as SNEGSKA (reference sequence).